This TCR beta chain was sequenced in a study of cytomegalovirus exposure and HLA in healthy donors. There are 16 residues in the CDR3. Germline CDR1 MNHEY, CDR2 SVGAGI. Trimming took 0 bases from V and 6 from J, leaving 16 bases between them. A few counts support this clone. PCR used 60 Vbeta primers and 13 Jbeta primers. Profiled with immunoSEQ multiplex PCR; TCRdb holds only in-frame clones, not every one. The table shows some 170,000 clones, with 75% to 80% occurring only once. Specimen: PBMCs. This sequence was found in a man aged 40-49 years in good health and CMV-seropositive. V gene TRBV6-5 combines with J gene TRBJ2-3; the D gene is possibly TRBD1 (6 bases). CDR3 region: CASSYSRSTGRDTQYF. The CDR3 nucleotides read TGTGCCAGCAGTTACTCGAGATCTACAGGGCGGGATACGCAGTATTTT.